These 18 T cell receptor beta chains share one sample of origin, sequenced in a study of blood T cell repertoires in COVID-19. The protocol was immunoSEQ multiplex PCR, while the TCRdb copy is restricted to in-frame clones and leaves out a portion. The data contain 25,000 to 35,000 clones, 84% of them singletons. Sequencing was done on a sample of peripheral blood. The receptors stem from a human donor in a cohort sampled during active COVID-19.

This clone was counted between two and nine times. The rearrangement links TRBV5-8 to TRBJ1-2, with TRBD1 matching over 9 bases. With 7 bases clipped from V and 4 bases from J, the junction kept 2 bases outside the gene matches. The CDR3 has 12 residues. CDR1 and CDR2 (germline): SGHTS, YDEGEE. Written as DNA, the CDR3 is TGTGCCAGCGGGACAGGGCGCTATGGCTACACCTTC. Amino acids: CASGTGRYGYTF.

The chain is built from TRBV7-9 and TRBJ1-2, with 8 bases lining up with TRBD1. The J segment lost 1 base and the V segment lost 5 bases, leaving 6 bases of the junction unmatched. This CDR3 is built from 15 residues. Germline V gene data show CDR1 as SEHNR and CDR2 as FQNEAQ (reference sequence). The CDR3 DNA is TGTGCCAGCAGCGTGCAGGGGGCGGTTAACTATGGCTACACCTTC. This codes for CASSVQGAVNYGYTF.

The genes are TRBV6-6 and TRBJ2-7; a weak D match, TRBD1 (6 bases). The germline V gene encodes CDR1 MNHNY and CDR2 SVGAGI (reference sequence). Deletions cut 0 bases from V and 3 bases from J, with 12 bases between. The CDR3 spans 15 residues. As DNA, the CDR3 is TGTGCCAGCAGTTACTCACCAGGGGTGAGCTACGAGCAGTACTTC. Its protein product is CASSYSPGVSYEQYF.

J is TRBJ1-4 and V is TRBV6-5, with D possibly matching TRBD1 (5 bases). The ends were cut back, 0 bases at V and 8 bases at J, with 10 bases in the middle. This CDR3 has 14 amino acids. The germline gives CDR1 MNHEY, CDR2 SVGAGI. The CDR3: CASSYSQGPEKLFF. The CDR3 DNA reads TGTGCCAGCAGTTACTCGCAGGGCCCCGAAAAACTGTTTTTT.

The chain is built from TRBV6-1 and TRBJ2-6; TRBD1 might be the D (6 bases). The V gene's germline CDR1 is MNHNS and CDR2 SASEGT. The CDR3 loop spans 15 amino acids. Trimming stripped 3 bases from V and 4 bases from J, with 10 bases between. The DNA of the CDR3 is TGTGCCAGCAGTGAGCAGGGGAGCGGGGCCAACGTCCTGACTTTC. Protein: CASSEQGSGANVLTF.

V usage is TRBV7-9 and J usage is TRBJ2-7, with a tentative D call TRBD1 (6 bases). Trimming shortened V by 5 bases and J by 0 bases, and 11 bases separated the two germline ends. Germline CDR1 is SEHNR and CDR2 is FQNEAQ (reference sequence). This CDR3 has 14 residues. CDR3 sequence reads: CASSTPGVSYEQYF. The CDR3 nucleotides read TGTGCCAGCAGCACACCAGGGGTCTCCTACGAGCAGTACTTC.

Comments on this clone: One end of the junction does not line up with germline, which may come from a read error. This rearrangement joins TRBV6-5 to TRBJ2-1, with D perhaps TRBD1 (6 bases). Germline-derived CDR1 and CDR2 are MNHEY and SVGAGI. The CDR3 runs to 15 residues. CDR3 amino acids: CTSRPRQGIYNEQFF. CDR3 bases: TGTACCAGCAGACCCCGGCAGGGGATATACAATGAGCAGTTCTTC.

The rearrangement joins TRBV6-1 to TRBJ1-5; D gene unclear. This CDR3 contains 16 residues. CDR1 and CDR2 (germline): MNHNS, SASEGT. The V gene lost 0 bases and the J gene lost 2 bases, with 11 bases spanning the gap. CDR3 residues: CASSEAPGFGNQPQHF. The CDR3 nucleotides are TGTGCCAGCAGTGAAGCCCCGGGGTTTGGCAATCAGCCCCAGCATTTT.

In DNA form, the CDR3 reads TGTGCCAGCAGCCTACAGGGTCGTAGCAATCAGCCCCAGCATTTT. Translating it yields CASSLQGRSNQPQHF. The V call is TRBV4-2, the J call TRBJ1-5; maybe TRBD1 (6 bases). The CDR3 covers 15 residues. Per the germline V gene, CDR1 is LGHNA and CDR2 is YNFKEQ. V dropped 4 bases and J dropped 0 bases, with 10 bases sitting between them.

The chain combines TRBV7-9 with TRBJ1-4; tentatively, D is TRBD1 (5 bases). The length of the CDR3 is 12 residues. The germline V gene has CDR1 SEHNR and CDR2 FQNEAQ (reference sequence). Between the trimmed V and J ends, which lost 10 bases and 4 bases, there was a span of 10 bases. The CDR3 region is CATTGDNEKLFF. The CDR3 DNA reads TGTGCCACCACAGGAGATAATGAAAAACTGTTTTTT.

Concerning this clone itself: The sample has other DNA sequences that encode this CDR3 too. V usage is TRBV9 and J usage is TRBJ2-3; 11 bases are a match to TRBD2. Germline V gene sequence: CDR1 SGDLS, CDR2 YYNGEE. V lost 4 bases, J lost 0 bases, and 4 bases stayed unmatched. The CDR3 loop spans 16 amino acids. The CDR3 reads CASSPRLAGSTDTQYF. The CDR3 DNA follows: TGTGCCAGCAGCCCGCGACTAGCGGGGAGCACAGATACGCAGTATTTT. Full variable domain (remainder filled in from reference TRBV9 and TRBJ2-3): DSGVTQTPKHLITATGQRVTLRCSPRSGDLSVYWYQQSLDQGLQFLIQYYNGEERAKGNILERFSAQQFPDLHSELNLSSLELGDSALYFCASSPRLAGSTDTQYFGPGTRLTVL.

The CDR3 nucleotides read TGTGCCAGCAGCTTAGCGCAAGGGGTGGATCAGCCCCAGCATTTT. Its protein product is CASSLAQGVDQPQHF. V is TRBV7-8 and J is TRBJ1-5; D possibly corresponds to TRBD1 (5 bases). This CDR3 spans 15 amino acids. CDR1 is SGHVS and CDR2 is FQNEAQ in the germline V gene. The V and J ends lost 0 bases and 5 bases respectively, with 11 bases between them.

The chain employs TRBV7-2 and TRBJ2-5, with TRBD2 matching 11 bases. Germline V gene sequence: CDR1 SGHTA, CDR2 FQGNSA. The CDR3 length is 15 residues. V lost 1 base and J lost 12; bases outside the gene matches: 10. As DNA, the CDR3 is TGTGCCAGCAGCTTAGGATTAGCGGGGGGGCTTAGGGAGTACTTC. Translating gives CASSLGLAGGLREYF.

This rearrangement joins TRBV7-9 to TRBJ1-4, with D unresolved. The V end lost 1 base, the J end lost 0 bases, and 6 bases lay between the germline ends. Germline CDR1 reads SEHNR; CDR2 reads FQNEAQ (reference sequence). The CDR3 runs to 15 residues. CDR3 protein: CASSLGETTNEKLFF. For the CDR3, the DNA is TGTGCCAGCAGCTTAGGAGAGACAACTAATGAAAAACTGTTTTTT.

The chain's CDR3 is CASSVARAGGWNEQFF. CDR3 nucleotides: TGTGCCAGCAGCGTAGCTAGAGCGGGGGGGTGGAATGAGCAGTTCTTC. The chain joins TRBV9 to TRBJ2-1, with 10 bases identical to TRBD2. CDR3 length: 16 residues. J was trimmed by 7 bases and V by 0 bases; bases with no gene match: 7. The germline V gene has CDR1 SGDLS and CDR2 YYNGEE.

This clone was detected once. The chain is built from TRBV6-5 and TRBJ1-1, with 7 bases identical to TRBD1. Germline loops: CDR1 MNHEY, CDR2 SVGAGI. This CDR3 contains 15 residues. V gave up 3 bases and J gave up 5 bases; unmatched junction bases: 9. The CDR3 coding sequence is TGTGCCAGCAGTTATAGTAGGGGGCTCCGAACTGAAGCTTTCTTT. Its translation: CASSYSRGLRTEAFF.

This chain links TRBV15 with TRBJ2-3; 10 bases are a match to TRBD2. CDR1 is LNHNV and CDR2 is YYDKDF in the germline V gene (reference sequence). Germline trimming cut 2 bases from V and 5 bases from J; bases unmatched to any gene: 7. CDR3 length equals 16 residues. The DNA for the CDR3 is TGTGCCACCAGCAGATCCCTAGCGGGGGCGGAAGATACGCAGTATTTT. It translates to CATSRSLAGAEDTQYF.

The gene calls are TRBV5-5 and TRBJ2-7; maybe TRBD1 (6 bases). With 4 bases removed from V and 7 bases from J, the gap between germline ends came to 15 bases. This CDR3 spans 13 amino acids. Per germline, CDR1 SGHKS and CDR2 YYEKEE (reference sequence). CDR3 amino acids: CASSRRDTREQYF. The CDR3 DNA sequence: TGTGCCAGCAGCCGCCGGGACACGCGGGAGCAGTACTTC.